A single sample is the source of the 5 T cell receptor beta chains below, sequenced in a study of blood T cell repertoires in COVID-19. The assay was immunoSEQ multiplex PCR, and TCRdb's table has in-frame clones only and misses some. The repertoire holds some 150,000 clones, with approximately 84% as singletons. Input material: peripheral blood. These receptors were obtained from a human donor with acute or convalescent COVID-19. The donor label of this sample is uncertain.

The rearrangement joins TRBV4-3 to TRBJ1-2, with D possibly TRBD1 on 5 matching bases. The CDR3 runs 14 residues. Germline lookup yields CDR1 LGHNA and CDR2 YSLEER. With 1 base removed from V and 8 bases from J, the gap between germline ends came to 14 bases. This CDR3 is CASSQVGGWQGYTF. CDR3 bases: TGCGCCAGCAGCCAAGTCGGGGGGTGGCAAGGCTACACCTTC.

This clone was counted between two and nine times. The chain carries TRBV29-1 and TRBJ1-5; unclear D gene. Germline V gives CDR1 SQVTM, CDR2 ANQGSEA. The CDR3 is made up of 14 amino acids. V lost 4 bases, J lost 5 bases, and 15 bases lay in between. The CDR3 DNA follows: TGCAGCGTTGTCTTGGGTCGGGGAGATCAGCCCCAGCATTTT. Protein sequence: CSVVLGRGDQPQHF.

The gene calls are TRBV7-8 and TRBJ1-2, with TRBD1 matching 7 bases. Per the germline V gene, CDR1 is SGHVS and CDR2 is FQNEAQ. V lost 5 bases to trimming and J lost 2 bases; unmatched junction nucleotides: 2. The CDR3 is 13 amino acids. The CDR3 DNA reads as TGTGCCAGCAGCCTACAGGGGAACTATGGCTACACCTTC. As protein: CASSLQGNYGYTF.

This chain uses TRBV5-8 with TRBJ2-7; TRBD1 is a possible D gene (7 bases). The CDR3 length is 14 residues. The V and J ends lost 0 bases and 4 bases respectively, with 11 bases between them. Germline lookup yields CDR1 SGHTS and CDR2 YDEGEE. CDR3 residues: CASSLGAGGYEQYV. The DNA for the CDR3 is TGTGCCAGCAGCTTGGGTGCAGGGGGGTACGAGCAGTACGTC.

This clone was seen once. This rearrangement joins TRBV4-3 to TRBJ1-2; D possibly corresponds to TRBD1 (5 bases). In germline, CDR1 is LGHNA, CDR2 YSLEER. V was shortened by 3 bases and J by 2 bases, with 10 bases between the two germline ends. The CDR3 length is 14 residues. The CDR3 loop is CASSQKAGNYGYTF. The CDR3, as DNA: TGCGCCAGCAGCCAGAAGGCAGGGAACTATGGCTACACCTTC.